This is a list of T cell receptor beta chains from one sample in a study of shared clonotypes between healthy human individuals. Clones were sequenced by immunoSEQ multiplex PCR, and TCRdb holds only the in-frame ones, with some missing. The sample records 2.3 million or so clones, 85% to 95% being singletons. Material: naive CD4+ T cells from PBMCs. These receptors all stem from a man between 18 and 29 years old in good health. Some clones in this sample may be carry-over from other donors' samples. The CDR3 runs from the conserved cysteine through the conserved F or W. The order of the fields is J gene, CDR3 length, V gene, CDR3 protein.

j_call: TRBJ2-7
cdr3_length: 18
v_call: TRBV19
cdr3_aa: CASSRGRTSGRTTYEQYF

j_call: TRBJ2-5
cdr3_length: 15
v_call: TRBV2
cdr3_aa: CASMDTRRDQETQYF

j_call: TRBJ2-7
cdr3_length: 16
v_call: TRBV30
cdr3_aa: CAWRGRLAGAGYEQYF

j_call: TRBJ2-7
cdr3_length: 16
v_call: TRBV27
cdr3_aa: CASSPTIGGLGYEQYF

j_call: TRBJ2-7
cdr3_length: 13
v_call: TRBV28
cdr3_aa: CASNKGDSYEQYF

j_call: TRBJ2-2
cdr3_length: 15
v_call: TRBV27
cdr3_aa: CASSFYSVNTGELFF

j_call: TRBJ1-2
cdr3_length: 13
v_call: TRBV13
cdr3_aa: CASSQPGGYGYTF

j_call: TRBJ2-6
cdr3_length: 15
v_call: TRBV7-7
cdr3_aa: CASSSPGSGANVLTF

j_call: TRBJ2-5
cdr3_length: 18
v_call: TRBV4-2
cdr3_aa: CASSQDGIRAGLGETQYF

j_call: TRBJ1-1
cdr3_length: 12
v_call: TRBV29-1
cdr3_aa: CSVNRPNTEAFF

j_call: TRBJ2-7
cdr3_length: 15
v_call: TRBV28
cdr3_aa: CASSSPGQGAHEQYF

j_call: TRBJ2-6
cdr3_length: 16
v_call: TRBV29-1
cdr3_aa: CSVTRDSSTGANVLTF

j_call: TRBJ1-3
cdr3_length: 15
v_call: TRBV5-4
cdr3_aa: CASSPPGTEGNTIYF

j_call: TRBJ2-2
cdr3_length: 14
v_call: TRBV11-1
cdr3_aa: CASSSKYNTGELFF

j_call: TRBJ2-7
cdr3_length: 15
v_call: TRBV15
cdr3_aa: CATSRVDRGLYEQYF